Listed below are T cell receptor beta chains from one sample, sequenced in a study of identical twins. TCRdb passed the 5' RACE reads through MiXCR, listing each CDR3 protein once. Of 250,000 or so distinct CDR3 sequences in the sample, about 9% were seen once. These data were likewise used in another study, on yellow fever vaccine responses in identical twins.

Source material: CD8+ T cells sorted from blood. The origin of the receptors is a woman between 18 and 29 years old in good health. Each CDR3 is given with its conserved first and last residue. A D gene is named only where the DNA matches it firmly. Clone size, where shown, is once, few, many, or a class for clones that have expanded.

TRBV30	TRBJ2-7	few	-	TGTGCCTGGAGTGTTATCCGGAGCTACGAGCAGTACTTC	CAWSVIRSYEQYF
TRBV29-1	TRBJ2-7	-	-	TGCAGCGTTCAAGGGGTGAGCTCCTACGAGCAGTACTTC	CSVQGVSSYEQYF
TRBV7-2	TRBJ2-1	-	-	TGTGCCAGCGAGGGCATCTCCTACAATGAGCAGTTCTTC	CASEGISYNEQFF
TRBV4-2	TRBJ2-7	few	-	TGTGCCAGCAGCCAAGATTGGGTCGGGGAGGGGGCCTACGAGCAGTACTTC	CASSQDWVGEGAYEQYF
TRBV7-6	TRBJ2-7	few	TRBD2	TGTGCCAGCAGCTTAGGTGCGGGAGAGACCTACGAGCAGTACTTC	CASSLGAGETYEQYF
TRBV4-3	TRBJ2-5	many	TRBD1	TGCGCCAGCAGCCAAGAATTGCAGGGGGCCTCAGAGACCCAGTACTTC	CASSQELQGASETQYF
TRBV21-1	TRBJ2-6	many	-	TGTGCCAGCAGCAAGGGTAGGGTGTCTGGGGCCAACGTCCTGACTTTC	CASSKGRVSGANVLTF
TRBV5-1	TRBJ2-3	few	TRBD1	TGCGCCAGCAGCTTGGAGGGACAGGGGTTGCCAGATACGCAGTATTTT	CASSLEGQGLPDTQYF
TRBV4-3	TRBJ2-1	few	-	TGCGCCAGCAGCCCAAGACCGGGACTCGACTTCTATGAGCAGTTCTTC	CASSPRPGLDFYEQFF
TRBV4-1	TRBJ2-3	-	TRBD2	TGCGCCAGCAGCCAAGCCGGACTAGCAAGAACAGATACGCAGTATTTT	CASSQAGLARTDTQYF
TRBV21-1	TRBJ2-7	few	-	TGTGCCAGCAGCAAGTGTCAGGGCCCCTACGAGCAGTACTTC	CASSKCQGPYEQYF
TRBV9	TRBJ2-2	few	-	TGTGCCAGCAGCGTCTCACCGAGCACCGGGGAGCTGTTTTTT	CASSVSPSTGELFF
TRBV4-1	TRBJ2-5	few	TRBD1	TGCGCCAGCAGCCAAGATTTCACAGGGGACCTCCAAGAGACCCAGTACTTC	CASSQDFTGDLQETQYF
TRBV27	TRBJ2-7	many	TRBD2	TGTGCCAGCAGTCTAACTAGCGGGGGCTACGAGCAGTACTTC	CASSLTSGGYEQYF
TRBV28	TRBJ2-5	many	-	TGTGCCAGCAGTCTGGGGGGTTTAGAGACCCAGTACTTC	CASSLGGLETQYF
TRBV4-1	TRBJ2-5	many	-	TGCGCCAGCAGCCAACAAGAGACCCAGTACTTC	CASSQQETQYF
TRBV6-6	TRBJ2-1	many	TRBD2	TGTGCCGCCCGGGGACTAGCCTACAATGAGCAGTTCTTC	CAARGLAYNEQFF